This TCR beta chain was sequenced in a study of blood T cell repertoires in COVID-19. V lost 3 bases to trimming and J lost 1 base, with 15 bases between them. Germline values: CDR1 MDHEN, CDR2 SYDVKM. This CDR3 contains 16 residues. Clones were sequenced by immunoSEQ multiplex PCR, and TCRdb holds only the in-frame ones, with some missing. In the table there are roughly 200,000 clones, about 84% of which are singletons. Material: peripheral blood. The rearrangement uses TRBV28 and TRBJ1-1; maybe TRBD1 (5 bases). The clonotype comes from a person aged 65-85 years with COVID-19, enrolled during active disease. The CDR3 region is CASSLPRGGGNTEAFF. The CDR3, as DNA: TGTGCCAGCAGTTTGCCTCGGGGCGGGGGGAACACTGAAGCTTTCTTT.